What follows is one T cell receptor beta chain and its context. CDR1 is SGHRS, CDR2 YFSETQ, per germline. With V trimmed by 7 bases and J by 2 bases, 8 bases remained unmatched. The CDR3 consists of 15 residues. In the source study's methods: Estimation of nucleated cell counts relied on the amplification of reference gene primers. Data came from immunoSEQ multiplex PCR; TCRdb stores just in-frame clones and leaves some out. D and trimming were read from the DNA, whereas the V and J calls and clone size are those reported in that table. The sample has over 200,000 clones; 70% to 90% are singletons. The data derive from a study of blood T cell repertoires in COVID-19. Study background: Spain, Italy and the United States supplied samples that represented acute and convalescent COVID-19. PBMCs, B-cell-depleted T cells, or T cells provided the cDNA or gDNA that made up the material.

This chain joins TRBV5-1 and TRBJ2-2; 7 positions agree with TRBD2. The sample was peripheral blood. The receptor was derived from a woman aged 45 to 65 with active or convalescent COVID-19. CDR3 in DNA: TGCGCCAGCTCCTCCAAGCGGGGTAACACCGGGGAGCTGTTTTTT. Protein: CASSSKRGNTGELFF.